This TCR beta chain originates from a study of blood T cell repertoires in COVID-19. Study at large: Spain, Italy and the United States supplied samples that represented acute and convalescent COVID-19.

Generated by immunoSEQ multiplex PCR, the TCRdb table keeps only in-frame clones and is missing some. Of roughly 250,000 clones in the sample, about 88% were seen once. V lost 6 bases, J lost 3 bases, and 5 bases stayed unmatched. This CDR3 region has 15 residues. Germline lookup yields CDR1 LNHDA and CDR2 SQIVND (reference sequence). The material sequenced was peripheral blood. V usage is TRBV19 and J usage is TRBJ2-1; 10 nucleotides align to TRBD2. The clonotype originates from a woman aged 35 to 49 who had recovered from COVID-19. The chain's CDR3 is CASSLTSGDYNEQFF. The CDR3 nucleotides are TGTGCCAGTAGCCTCACTAGCGGGGACTACAATGAGCAGTTCTTC.